Below, 32 T cell receptor beta chains from the same sample are listed, as sequenced in a study of T-cell memory formation after mild COVID-19. TCRdb passed the 5' RACE reads through MiXCR, listing each CDR3 protein once. The data show tens of thousands of distinct CDR3 sequences, about 6.1% seen once. Sample: PBMCs or a T cell subset sorted from them (not recorded which). Source of these receptors: an adult who had mild COVID-19 (a few samples of this study predate the infection). Cell type and time point are not known.

Ten or more counts support this clonotype. The chain recombines TRBV6-2 or TRBV6-3 with TRBJ2-3; D unresolved. This CDR3 region has 13 residues. V gave up 5 bases and J gave up 7 bases, with 13 bases separating them. Germline-derived CDR1 and CDR2 are MNHEY and SVGEGT. As DNA, the CDR3 is TGTGCCAGCAGTACAGTTTATGGGAATACGCAGTATTTT. Protein sequence: CASSTVYGNTQYF.

CDR3 protein: CASSFSLREKLFF. Here the CDR3 DNA reads TGTGCCAGCAGCTTTTCTCTAAGGGAAAAACTGTTTTTT. The chain links TRBV7-2 to TRBJ1-4; D is undetermined. This CDR3 comprises 13 residues. In germline, CDR1 is SGHTA, CDR2 FQGNSA. V was clipped by 3 bases and J by 8 bases, with 10 bases between them.

This clonotype was found many times. This chain connects TRBV7-9 to TRBJ1-1, with no clear D. Germline V gene sequence: CDR1 SEHNR, CDR2 FQNEAQ (reference sequence). The CDR3 length is 12 residues. V was clipped by 6 bases and J by 8 bases, with 13 bases between them. CDR3 protein: CASSDTFGEAFF. CDR3 coding DNA: TGTGCCAGCAGTGACACTTTCGGGGAAGCTTTCTTT.

This clonotype was counted at least ten times. The V and J genes are TRBV24-1 and TRBJ2-2; the match to TRBD1 covers 9 bases. This CDR3 is 16 amino acids long. The germline CDR1 and CDR2 sequences are KGHDR and SFDVKD. V shed 3 bases and J 5 bases; nucleotides not matched to a gene: 6. CDR3: CATSDPGTGRTGELFF. The DNA of the CDR3 is TGTGCCACCAGTGATCCAGGGACAGGGAGAACCGGGGAGCTGTTTTTT.

This clonotype was recorded at least ten times. The CDR3 DNA is TGTGCCAGCAGCCCAAAGACTGCTTCCTACAATGAGCAGTTCTTC. Amino acids: CASSPKTASYNEQFF. This chain links TRBV7-9 with TRBJ2-1; D not resolved. The CDR3 spans 15 residues. The germline V and J ends were trimmed by 5 bases and 1 base, with 12 bases remaining between them. Per the germline V gene, CDR1 is SEHNR and CDR2 is FQNEAQ (reference sequence).

J is TRBJ1-2 and V is TRBV4-3; D is perhaps TRBD1 (5 bases). V lost 0 bases to trimming and J lost 8 bases, with 22 bases between them. This CDR3 has 17 amino acids. Germline lookup yields CDR1 LGHNA and CDR2 YSLEER. CDR3 sequence (DNA): TGCGCCAGCAGCCAAGATCTAGGGCAGGGCAAAATTTGGGGCTACACCTTC. Translated, it gives CASSQDLGQGKIWGYTF.

The chain links TRBV6-6 to TRBJ2-7; 7 bases map to TRBD1. The CDR3 totals 13 residues. The germline CDR1 and CDR2 sequences are MNHNY and SVGAGI (reference sequence). With V trimmed by 5 bases and J by 2 bases, 3 bases remained unmatched. Here the CDR3 reads CASSRDSTYEQYF. The CDR3 region has the DNA TGTGCCAGCAGTCGGGACAGCACCTACGAGCAGTACTTC.

Many counts were recorded for this clonotype. The chain joins TRBV30 to TRBJ2-7, with D perhaps TRBD1 (6 bases). CDR3 length: 13 residues. Germline CDR1 is GTSNPN and CDR2 is SVGIG (reference sequence). The ends were cut back, 5 bases at V and 2 bases at J, with 13 bases in the middle. This CDR3 reads CAWGKTGTYEQYF. The CDR3 bases are TGTGCCTGGGGCAAAACAGGGACCTACGAGCAGTACTTC.

This clonotype has a count of ten or more. V is TRBV5-5 and J is TRBJ2-5; D is tentatively TRBD1 or TRBD2 (6 bases each). The CDR3 has 15 residues. Germline V CDR1 and CDR2: SGHKS, YYEKEE (reference sequence). V lost 4 bases and J lost 3, with 16 bases in between. This chain's CDR3 is CASSTGGISKETQYF. Here the CDR3 DNA reads TGTGCCAGCAGCACCGGGGGCATATCGAAAGAGACCCAGTACTTC.

This clonotype occurred a few times. The J gene is TRBJ1-3, the V gene TRBV4-1; the D is unclear. Trimming stripped 0 bases from V and 0 bases from J, with 6 bases between. The CDR3 has 15 residues. Germline loops: CDR1 MGHRA, CDR2 YSYEKL. CDR3 loop: CASSQDQYSGNTIYF. CDR3 nucleotide sequence: TGCGCCAGCAGCCAAGATCAATACTCTGGAAACACCATATATTTT.

This clonotype has at least ten counts. V and J are TRBV3-1 and TRBJ2-7, with D uncertain. This CDR3 has 12 amino acids. Germline CDR1 and CDR2: LGHDT and YNNKEL (reference sequence). Deletions cut 0 bases from V and 4 bases from J, with 4 bases between. In DNA, the CDR3 is TGTGCCAGCAGCCAAGAAGCATACGAGCAGTACTTC. Protein sequence: CASSQEAYEQYF.

This clonotype has ten or more counts. CDR3 in amino acids: CATRGEAYNSPLHF. The DNA of the CDR3 is TGTGCCACCCGGGGAGAGGCTTATAATTCACCCCTCCACTTT. The rearrangement joins TRBV6-1 to TRBJ1-6, with D uncertain. CDR1 MNHNS and CDR2 SASEGT come from the germline V gene. The CDR3 contains 14 residues. V was shortened by 10 bases and J by 4 bases, with 14 bases between the two germline ends.

This clonotype was counted ten times or more. The CDR3 nucleotides are TGTGCCAGCAGCTTAGTTCTAGCCGGGGAGCTGTTTTTT. The encoded protein is CASSLVLAGELFF. The V gene is TRBV7-6, the J gene TRBJ2-2; D not resolved. In germline, CDR1 is SGHVS, CDR2 FNYEAQ. This CDR3 comprises 13 residues. Trimming pared 1 base from V and 6 bases from J, leaving 6 bases between.

This chain joins TRBV18 and TRBJ1-2, with 12 bases identical to TRBD1. V was pared by 2 bases and J by 8 bases, with 6 bases of the junction left unmatched. This CDR3 region has 15 residues. Per germline, CDR1 KGHSH and CDR2 LQKENI. CDR3 sequence: CASSPAGTGGRGYTF. CDR3 nucleotide sequence: TGTGCCAGCTCACCAGCCGGGACAGGGGGCAGAGGCTACACCTTC. The full variable domain, its missing parts supplied by reference TRBV18 and TRBJ1-2, is NAGVMQNPRHLVRRRGQEARLRCSPMKGHSHVYWYRQLPEEGLKFMVYLQKENIIDESGMPKERFSAEFPKEGPSILRIQQVVRGDSAAYFCASSPAGTGGRGYTFGSGTRLTVV.

This clonotype has a count of ten or more. The chain uses TRBV21-1 and TRBJ2-1; the table's D call, TRBD2, was not checked against the DNA. TRBV21-1 is a known pseudogene. This CDR3 is 20 amino acids long. The CDR3 nucleotides read TGTGCCAGCAGCATCTACCCCGATCGGTCCGGGACTAAGGGTTTTAATGAGCAGTTCTTC. It specifies CASSIYPDRSGTKGFNEQFF.

The chain employs TRBV12-3 or TRBV12-4 and TRBJ2-2; 9 bases are shared with TRBD1. J lost 3 bases, V lost 4 bases, and 3 bases had no gene match. CDR3 length: 15 residues. The DNA of the CDR3 is TGTGCCAGCAGTTGGCGACAGGGGGACACCGGGGAGCTGTTTTTT. Amino acids: CASSWRQGDTGELFF.

Many counts were recorded for this clonotype. This rearrangement joins TRBV20-1 to TRBJ1-5; 7 positions agree with TRBD1. Trimming removed 0 bases from V and 2 bases from J; junction bases left unmatched: 13. CDR1 is DFQATT and CDR2 is SNEGSKA in the germline V gene (reference sequence). The CDR3 extends over 18 amino acids. The CDR3 DNA is TGCAGTGCTAGAGATCAGCATAGCGGAACAGGGGGCAATCAGCCCCAGCATTTT. Residues: CSARDQHSGTGGNQPQHF.

This clonotype was detected a few times. This chain joins TRBV7-9 and TRBJ1-1, with D perhaps matching TRBD1 (5 bases). Deletions cut 5 bases from V and 4 bases from J, with 11 bases between. The CDR3 sequence is 13 residues long. The V gene's germline CDR1 is SEHNR and CDR2 FQNEAQ (reference sequence). As DNA, the CDR3 is TGTGCCAGCAGCAAGATGGGGGGCACTGAAGCTTTCTTT. It is translated as CASSKMGGTEAFF.

The V call is TRBV19, the J call TRBJ1-5; 12 bases fit TRBD1. Germline CDR1 and CDR2: LNHDA and SQIVND (reference sequence). There are 14 residues in the CDR3. With V trimmed by 3 bases and J by 9 bases, 3 bases remained unmatched. CDR3 amino acids: CASSMGQGARPQHF. The CDR3 DNA reads TGTGCCAGTAGTATGGGACAGGGGGCTCGGCCCCAGCATTTT. The entire variable domain, with the rest obtained from reference TRBV19 and TRBJ1-5, is as follows: DGGITQSPKYLFRKEGQNVTLSCEQNLNHDAMYWYRQDPGQGLRLIYYSQIVNDFQKGDIAEGYSVSREKKESFPLTVTSAQKNPTAFYLCASSMGQGARPQHFGDGTRLSIL.

This clonotype was counted between two and nine times. This chain uses TRBV6-1 with TRBJ2-3, with D tentatively TRBD1 (6 bases). In germline, CDR1 is MNHNS, CDR2 SASEGT. Between the trimmed V and J ends, which lost 11 bases and 2 bases, there was a span of 23 bases. The CDR3 is 16 residues long. CDR3 DNA: TGTGCCGGTCAACGTACCACAGGGATCTTCACAGATACGCAGTATTTT. Translating gives CAGQRTTGIFTDTQYF.

Only a few counts were recorded for this clonotype. The gene calls are TRBV16 and TRBJ1-1; D unresolved. Germline V CDR1 and CDR2: KGHSY, FQNENV. V was shortened by 2 bases and J by 7 bases, with 14 bases between the two germline ends. The CDR3 runs to 14 residues. CDR3 region: CASSQLRQSNEAFF. As DNA, the CDR3 is TGTGCCAGCAGCCAACTAAGGCAGTCTAATGAAGCTTTCTTT.

This clonotype was picked up a small number of times. The J gene is TRBJ2-2, the V gene TRBV7-8; D gene ambiguous. The CDR3 consists of 14 residues. The V gene lost 1 base and the J gene lost 3 bases, with 6 bases spanning the gap. Per the germline V gene, CDR1 is SGHVS and CDR2 is FQNEAQ. CDR3 protein: CASSLGQHTGELFF. CDR3 nucleotides: TGTGCCAGCAGCTTAGGTCAGCACACCGGGGAGCTGTTTTTT. Drawing the rest from reference TRBV7-8 and TRBJ2-2, the complete variable domain is GAGVSQSPRYKVAKRGQDVALRCDPISGHVSLFWYQQALGQGPEFLTYFQNEAQLDKSGLPSDRFFAERPEGSVSTLKIQRTQQEDSAVYLCASSLGQHTGELFFGEGSRLTVL.

This clonotype was observed many times. The chain employs TRBV12-3 or TRBV12-4 and TRBJ2-1; 7 bases are shared with TRBD2. V trimming: 2 bases; J trimming: 8 bases; junction bases outside the gene matches: 9. This CDR3 contains 15 residues. The CDR3 is CASSLRRSGRDEQFF. CDR3 DNA sequence: TGTGCCAGCAGTTTAAGACGATCTGGGAGGGATGAGCAGTTCTTC.

This clonotype rates as medium-sized. The rearrangement joins TRBV27 to TRBJ2-7; 7 bases match TRBD1. CDR1 MNHEY and CDR2 SMNVEV come from the germline V gene (reference sequence). Trimming removed 7 bases from V and 2 bases from J; junction bases left unmatched: 5. CDR3 length: 13 amino acids. DNA for the CDR3: TGTGCCAGCAAAATGCAGGGGGCCTACGAGCAGTACTTC. This translates into CASKMQGAYEQYF.

In its sample, this clonotype was seen many times. The genes are TRBV18 and TRBJ2-3; 10 nucleotides align to TRBD2. Looked up from germline, CDR1 is KGHSH and CDR2 is LQKENI. The CDR3 has 17 residues. With V trimmed by 1 base and J by 2 bases, 6 bases remained unmatched. Here the CDR3 DNA reads TGTGCCAGCTCACCACAGCTAGCGGGAGTGACCACAGATACGCAGTATTTT. This gives the protein CASSPQLAGVTTDTQYF.

This clonotype was found many times. J is TRBJ2-5 and V is TRBV29-1; D assignment may be TRBD1 or TRBD2 (6 bases each). Germline V gene data show CDR1 as SQVTM and CDR2 as ANQGSEA. CDR3 size: 13 residues. Trimming shortened V by 4 bases and J by 4 bases, and 13 bases separated the two germline ends. CDR3 sequence (DNA): TGCAGCGTTGGGGGGGCAAGTGGAGAGACCCAGTACTTC. Its translation: CSVGGASGETQYF.

Points on this clonotype: Given a much more abundant clone one base away, this may be a read error. The chain carries TRBV20-1 and TRBJ1-4; unclear D gene. Germline V gene lookup returns CDR1 DFQATT and CDR2 SNEGSKA (reference sequence). The V end lost 5 bases, the J end lost 0 bases, and 10 bases lay between the germline ends. The CDR3 has 14 residues. The CDR3 bases are TGCAGTGCTCCTTACCCAGCAACTAATGAAAAACTGTTTTTT. Protein sequence: CSAPYPATNEKLFF.

This clonotype was counted between two and nine times. This chain connects TRBV6-2 or TRBV6-3 to TRBJ2-3, with D perhaps given as TRBD1 or TRBD2 (5 bases each). CDR1 MNHEY and CDR2 SVGEGT come from the germline V gene. Trimming took 0 bases from V and 6 from J, leaving 16 bases between them. The CDR3 is 16 residues long. CDR3 coding DNA: TGTGCCAGCAGTTACTCTAGAAGTGGGGGTCGCGATACGCAGTATTTT. This encodes CASSYSRSGGRDTQYF.

This clonotype was found once. V and J are TRBV7-7 and TRBJ1-6, with unresolved D. Trimming cost V 5 bases and J 5 bases, with 19 bases left between them. Germline CDR1 reads SSHAT; CDR2 reads FNYEAQ (reference sequence). The CDR3 extends over 17 amino acids. The DNA of the CDR3 is TGTGCCAGCAGCCATTACCCTAGCACGGACCATAATTCACCCCTCCACTTT. Encoded protein: CASSHYPSTDHNSPLHF.

Comments on this clonotype: A much larger clone lies one base from this, so it may be a read error. The gene calls are TRBV5-6 and TRBJ1-1, with TRBD1 as a possible D gene (5 bases). Germline CDR1 and CDR2: SGHDT and YYEEEE. The CDR3 loop spans 15 amino acids. This chain's CDR3 is CASSLVAGTNTEALF. CDR3 sequence (DNA): TGTGCCAGCAGCTTGGTGGCAGGGACGAACACTGAAGCTTTATTT.

This clonotype was recorded at least ten times. V is TRBV10-3 and J is TRBJ2-3; D unclear. Trimming pared 0 bases from V and 12 bases from J, leaving 10 bases between. This CDR3 spans 12 amino acids. Germline loops: CDR1 ENHRY, CDR2 SYGVKD. This CDR3 reads CAISESKKVQYF. The CDR3 coding sequence is TGTGCCATCAGTGAGTCGAAAAAGGTTCAGTATTTT.

A few counts support this clonotype. The rearrangement joins TRBV3-1 to TRBJ1-6; TRBD1 matches at 8 bases. CDR1 LGHDT and CDR2 YNNKEL come from the germline V gene (reference sequence). J was trimmed by 6 bases and V by 3 bases; bases with no gene match: 7. The CDR3 covers 16 residues. The CDR3, as DNA: TGTGCCAGCAGCCACGCGCTCACAGGGGGTAATTCACCCCTCCACTTT. It specifies CASSHALTGGNSPLHF.